A selection of T cell receptor beta chains follows, all from one sample in a study of blood T cell repertoires in COVID-19. The method was immunoSEQ multiplex PCR; TCRdb's version includes in-frame clones alone and lacks a portion of them. The sample lists 45,000 to 55,000 clones; 80% to 90% were seen once. Sequenced material: peripheral blood. The receptors were sampled from a human donor in a cohort sampled during active COVID-19. The CDR3 runs from the conserved cysteine through the conserved F or W. The size entry is marked missing in some rows and otherwise reads once, few, many or a size class.

j_call | clone_size | v_call | cdr3_aa
TRBJ2-7 | NA | TRBV5-1 | CASSLVAGSHEQYF
TRBJ1-2 | NA | TRBV6-5 | CASRGGPGRGYGYTF
TRBJ1-1 | NA | TRBV7-2 | CASSPTGWNTEAFF
TRBJ1-1 | NA | TRBV6-6 | CASSSTGRGPLEAFF
TRBJ2-1 | NA | TRBV18 | CASSPASVSEQFF
TRBJ1-3 | NA | TRBV5-1 | CASSSLTGRSGNTIYF
TRBJ1-5 | NA | TRBV18 | CASSPSGGDNQPQHF
TRBJ2-3 | NA | TRBV7-8 | CASSLGTSGDTQYF
TRBJ2-7 | NA | TRBV30 | CAWSVLAERGQYF
TRBJ1-4 | NA | TRBV23-1 | CASSQDSGTGGQRGEKLFF
TRBJ2-7 | NA | TRBV5-1 | CASNLRGGLAGTYEQYF
TRBJ2-1 | NA | TRBV29-1 | CSVRIQGAAYNEQFF
TRBJ2-5 | NA | TRBV9 | CASSVATGGETQYF
TRBJ2-7 | NA | TRBV5-1 | CASSLEASSYEQYF
TRBJ2-7 | few | TRBV27 | CASSSDRTYEQYF
TRBJ1-1 | NA | TRBV18 | CASSPRTDSSEAFF
TRBJ2-3 | NA | TRBV30 | CAWTQRRADTQYF
TRBJ2-7 | NA | TRBV18 | CASSPGTGTYEQYF
TRBJ2-7 | NA | TRBV3-1/TRBV3-2 | CASSQNLAVLTYEQYF
TRBJ1-1 | once | TRBV19 | CASSIVVNTEAFF
TRBJ1-2 | NA | TRBV6-5 | CASRGIGGMSGYTF
TRBJ2-5 | NA | TRBV4-2 | CASSPRTDQETQYF
TRBJ1-1 | NA | TRBV2 | CASTPDIEAFF
TRBJ2-5 | NA | TRBV9 | CASSVGTLGQETQYF
TRBJ1-5 | NA | TRBV25-1 | CASSEGQGWNQPQHF
TRBJ2-3 | NA | TRBV4-2 | CASSQEPSGVTDTQYF
TRBJ2-1 | NA | TRBV19 | CASSRGYNEQFF
TRBJ1-5 | once | TRBV7-2 | CASSLVEGAGQPQHF
TRBJ2-7 | NA | TRBV12-3/TRBV12-4 | CASSLRFYEQYF
TRBJ1-3 | NA | TRBV23-1 | CASIPAGRYSGNTIYF
TRBJ1-2 | once | TRBV6-2/TRBV6-3 | CASSYSPDTRGYTF
TRBJ1-4 | NA | TRBV7-2 | CASSLVRTGGEELFF
TRBJ1-3 | NA | TRBV11-2 | CASSWRGRTDGGTIYF
TRBJ2-1 | NA | TRBV6-5 | CASRRDSRVEQFF
TRBJ1-1 | NA | TRBV19 | CASSTGLEGLAFF
TRBJ2-2 | NA | TRBV6-2/TRBV6-3 | CASSSSGRYTGELFF
TRBJ2-7 | NA | TRBV2 | CASSEVGSGAYEQYF